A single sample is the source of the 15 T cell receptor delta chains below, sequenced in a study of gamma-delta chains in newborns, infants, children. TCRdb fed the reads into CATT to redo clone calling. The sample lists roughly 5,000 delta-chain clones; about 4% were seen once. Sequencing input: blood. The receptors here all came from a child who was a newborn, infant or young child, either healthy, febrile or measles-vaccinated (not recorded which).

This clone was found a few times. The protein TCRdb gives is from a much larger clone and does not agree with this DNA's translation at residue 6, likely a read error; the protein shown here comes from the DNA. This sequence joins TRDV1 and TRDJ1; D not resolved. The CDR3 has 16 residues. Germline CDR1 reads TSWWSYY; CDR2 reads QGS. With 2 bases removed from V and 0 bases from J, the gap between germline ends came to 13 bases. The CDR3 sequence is CALGEIPPLYTDKLIF. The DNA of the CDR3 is TGTGCTCTTGGGGAAATTCCACCTTTGTACACCGATAAACTCATCTTT.

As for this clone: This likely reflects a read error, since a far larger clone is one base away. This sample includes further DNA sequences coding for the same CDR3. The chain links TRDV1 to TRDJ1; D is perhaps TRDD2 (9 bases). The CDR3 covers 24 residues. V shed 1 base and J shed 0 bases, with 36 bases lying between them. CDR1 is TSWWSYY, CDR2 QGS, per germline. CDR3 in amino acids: CALGEPTALPTRGYKRLYTDKLIF. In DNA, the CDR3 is TGTGCTCTTGGGGAACCAACAGCCCTTCCTACGAGGGGATACAAGAGGTTGTACACCGATAAACTCATCTTT.

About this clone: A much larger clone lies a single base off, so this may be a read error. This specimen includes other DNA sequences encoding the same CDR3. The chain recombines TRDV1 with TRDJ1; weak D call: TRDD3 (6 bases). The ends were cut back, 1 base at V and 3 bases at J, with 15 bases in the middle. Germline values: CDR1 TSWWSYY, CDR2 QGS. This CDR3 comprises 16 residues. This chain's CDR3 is CALGEPLRTGPDKLIF. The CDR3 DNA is TGTGCTCTTGGGGAACCCCTCCGTACTGGGCCCGATAAACTCATCTTT.

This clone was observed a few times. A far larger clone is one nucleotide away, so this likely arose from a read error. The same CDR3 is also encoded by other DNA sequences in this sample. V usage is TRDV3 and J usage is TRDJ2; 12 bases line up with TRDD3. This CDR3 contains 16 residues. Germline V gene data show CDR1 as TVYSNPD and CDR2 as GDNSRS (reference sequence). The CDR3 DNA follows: TGTGCCTTTACCGCTGGGGGATACGGATTGACGGCACAACTCTTCTTT. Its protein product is CAFTAGGYGLTAQLFF.

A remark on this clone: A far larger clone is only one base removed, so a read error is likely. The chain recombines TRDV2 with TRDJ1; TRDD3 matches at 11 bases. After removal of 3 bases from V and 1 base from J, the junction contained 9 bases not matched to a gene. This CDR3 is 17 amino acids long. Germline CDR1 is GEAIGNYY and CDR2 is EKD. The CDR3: CACDAGGYKTRTDKLIF. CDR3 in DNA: TGTGCCTGTGACGCTGGGGGATACAAAACCCGCACCGATAAACTCATCTTT.

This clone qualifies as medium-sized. CDR3 residues: CACDTGDTAAWDTRQMFF. CDR3 DNA: TGTGCCTGTGACACCGGGGATACGGCAGCCTGGGACACCCGACAGATGTTTTTC. The genes are TRDV2 and TRDJ3, with TRDD3 matching over 9 bases. With 0 bases clipped from V and 2 bases from J, the junction kept 4 bases outside the gene matches. CDR3 size: 18 residues. In germline, CDR1 is GEAIGNYY, CDR2 EKD.

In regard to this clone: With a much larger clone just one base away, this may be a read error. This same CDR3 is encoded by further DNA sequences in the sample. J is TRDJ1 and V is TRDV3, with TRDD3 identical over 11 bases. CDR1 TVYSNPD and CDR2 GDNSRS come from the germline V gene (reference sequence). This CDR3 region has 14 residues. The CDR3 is CALSSGGYTDKLIF. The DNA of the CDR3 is TGTGCCTTGTCGTCTGGGGGATACACCGATAAGCTCATCTTT.

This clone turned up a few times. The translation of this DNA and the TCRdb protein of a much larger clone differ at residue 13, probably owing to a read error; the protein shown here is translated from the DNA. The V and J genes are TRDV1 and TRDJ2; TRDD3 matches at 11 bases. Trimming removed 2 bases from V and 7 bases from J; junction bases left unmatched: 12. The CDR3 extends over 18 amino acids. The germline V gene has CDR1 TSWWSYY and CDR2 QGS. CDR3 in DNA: TGTGCTCTTGGGGAAGCATTCCTACTGGGGGATAGGGTAGCACAACTCTTCTTT. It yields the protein CALGEAFLLGDRVAQLFF.

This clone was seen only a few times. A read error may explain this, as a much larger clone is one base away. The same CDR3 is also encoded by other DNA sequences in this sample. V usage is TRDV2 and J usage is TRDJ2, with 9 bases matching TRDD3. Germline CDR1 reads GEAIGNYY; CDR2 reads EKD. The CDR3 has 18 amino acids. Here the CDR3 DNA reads TGCGCCTGTGACACCGACTGGGGGACCTCCTTGGAGACAGCACAACTCTTCTTT. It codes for CACDTDWGTSLETAQLFF.

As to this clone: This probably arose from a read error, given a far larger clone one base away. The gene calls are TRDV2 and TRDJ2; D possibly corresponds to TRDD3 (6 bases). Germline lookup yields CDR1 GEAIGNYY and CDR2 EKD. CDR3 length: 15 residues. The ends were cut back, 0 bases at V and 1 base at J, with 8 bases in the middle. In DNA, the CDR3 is TGTGCCTGTGACACCGGGGGACATTTGACAGCACAACTCTTCTTT. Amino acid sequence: CACDTGGHLTAQLFF.

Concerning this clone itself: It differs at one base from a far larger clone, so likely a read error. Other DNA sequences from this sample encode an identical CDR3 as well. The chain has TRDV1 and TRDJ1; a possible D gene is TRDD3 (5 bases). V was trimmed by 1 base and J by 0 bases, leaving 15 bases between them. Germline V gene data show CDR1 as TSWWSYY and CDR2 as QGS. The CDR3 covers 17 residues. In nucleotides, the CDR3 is TGTGCTCTTGGGGAACATGCCGGGATTGGGTACACCGATAAACTCATCTTT. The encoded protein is CALGEHAGIGYTDKLIF.

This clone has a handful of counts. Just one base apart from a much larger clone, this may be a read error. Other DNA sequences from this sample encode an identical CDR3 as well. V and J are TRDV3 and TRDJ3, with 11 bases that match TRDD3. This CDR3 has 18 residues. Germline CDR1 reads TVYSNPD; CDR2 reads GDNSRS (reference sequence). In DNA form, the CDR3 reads TGCGCCTTTCCGTCTGGGGGATACTTAGCCTGGGACACCCGACAGATGTTTTTC. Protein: CAFPSGGYLAWDTRQMFF.

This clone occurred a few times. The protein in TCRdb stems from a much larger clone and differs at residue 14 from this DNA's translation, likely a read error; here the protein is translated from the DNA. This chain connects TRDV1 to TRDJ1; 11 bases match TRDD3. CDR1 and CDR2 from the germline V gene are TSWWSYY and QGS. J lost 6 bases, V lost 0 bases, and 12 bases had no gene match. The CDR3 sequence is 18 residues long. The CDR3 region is CALGELPGGYRVDNKLIF. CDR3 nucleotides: TGTGCTCTTGGGGAACTTCCTGGGGGATACAGGGTGGACAATAAACTCATCTTT.

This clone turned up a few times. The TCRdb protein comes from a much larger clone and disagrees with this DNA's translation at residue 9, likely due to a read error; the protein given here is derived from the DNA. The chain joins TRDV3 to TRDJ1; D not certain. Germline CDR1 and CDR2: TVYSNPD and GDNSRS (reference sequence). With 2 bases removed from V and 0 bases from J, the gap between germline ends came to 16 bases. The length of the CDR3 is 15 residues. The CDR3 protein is CAFRMGHGHTDKLIF. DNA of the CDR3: TGTGCCTTTCGGATGGGTCACGGGCACACCGATAAACTCATCTTT.

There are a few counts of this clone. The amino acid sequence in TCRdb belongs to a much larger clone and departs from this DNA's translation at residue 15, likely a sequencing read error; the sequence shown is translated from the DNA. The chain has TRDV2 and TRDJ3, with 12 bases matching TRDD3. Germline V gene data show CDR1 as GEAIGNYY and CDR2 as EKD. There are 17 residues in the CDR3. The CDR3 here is CACDSTGGYWDTRQVFF. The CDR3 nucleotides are TGTGCCTGTGACAGTACTGGGGGATACTGGGACACCCGACAGGTGTTTTTC.